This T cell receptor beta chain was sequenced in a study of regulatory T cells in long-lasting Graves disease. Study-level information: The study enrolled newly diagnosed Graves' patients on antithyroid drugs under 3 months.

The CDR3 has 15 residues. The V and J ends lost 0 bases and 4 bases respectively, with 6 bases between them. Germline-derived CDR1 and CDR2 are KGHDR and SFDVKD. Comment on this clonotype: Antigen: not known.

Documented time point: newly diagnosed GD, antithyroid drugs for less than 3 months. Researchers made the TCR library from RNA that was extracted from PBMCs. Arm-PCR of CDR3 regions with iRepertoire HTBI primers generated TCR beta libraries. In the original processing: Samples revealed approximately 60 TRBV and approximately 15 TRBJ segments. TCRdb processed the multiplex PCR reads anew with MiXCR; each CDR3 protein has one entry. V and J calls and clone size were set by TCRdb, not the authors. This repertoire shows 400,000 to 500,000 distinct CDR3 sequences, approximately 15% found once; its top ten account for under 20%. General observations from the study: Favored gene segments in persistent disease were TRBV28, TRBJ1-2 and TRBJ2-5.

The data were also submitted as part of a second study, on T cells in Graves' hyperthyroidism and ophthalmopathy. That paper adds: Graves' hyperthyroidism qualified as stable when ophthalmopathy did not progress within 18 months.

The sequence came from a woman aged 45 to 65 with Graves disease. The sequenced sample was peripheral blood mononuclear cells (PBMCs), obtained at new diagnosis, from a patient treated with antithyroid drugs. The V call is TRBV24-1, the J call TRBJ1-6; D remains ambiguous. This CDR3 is CATSDLSRYNSPLHF. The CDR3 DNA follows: TGTGCCACCAGTGATTTGAGCCGGTATAATTCACCCCTCCACTTT.